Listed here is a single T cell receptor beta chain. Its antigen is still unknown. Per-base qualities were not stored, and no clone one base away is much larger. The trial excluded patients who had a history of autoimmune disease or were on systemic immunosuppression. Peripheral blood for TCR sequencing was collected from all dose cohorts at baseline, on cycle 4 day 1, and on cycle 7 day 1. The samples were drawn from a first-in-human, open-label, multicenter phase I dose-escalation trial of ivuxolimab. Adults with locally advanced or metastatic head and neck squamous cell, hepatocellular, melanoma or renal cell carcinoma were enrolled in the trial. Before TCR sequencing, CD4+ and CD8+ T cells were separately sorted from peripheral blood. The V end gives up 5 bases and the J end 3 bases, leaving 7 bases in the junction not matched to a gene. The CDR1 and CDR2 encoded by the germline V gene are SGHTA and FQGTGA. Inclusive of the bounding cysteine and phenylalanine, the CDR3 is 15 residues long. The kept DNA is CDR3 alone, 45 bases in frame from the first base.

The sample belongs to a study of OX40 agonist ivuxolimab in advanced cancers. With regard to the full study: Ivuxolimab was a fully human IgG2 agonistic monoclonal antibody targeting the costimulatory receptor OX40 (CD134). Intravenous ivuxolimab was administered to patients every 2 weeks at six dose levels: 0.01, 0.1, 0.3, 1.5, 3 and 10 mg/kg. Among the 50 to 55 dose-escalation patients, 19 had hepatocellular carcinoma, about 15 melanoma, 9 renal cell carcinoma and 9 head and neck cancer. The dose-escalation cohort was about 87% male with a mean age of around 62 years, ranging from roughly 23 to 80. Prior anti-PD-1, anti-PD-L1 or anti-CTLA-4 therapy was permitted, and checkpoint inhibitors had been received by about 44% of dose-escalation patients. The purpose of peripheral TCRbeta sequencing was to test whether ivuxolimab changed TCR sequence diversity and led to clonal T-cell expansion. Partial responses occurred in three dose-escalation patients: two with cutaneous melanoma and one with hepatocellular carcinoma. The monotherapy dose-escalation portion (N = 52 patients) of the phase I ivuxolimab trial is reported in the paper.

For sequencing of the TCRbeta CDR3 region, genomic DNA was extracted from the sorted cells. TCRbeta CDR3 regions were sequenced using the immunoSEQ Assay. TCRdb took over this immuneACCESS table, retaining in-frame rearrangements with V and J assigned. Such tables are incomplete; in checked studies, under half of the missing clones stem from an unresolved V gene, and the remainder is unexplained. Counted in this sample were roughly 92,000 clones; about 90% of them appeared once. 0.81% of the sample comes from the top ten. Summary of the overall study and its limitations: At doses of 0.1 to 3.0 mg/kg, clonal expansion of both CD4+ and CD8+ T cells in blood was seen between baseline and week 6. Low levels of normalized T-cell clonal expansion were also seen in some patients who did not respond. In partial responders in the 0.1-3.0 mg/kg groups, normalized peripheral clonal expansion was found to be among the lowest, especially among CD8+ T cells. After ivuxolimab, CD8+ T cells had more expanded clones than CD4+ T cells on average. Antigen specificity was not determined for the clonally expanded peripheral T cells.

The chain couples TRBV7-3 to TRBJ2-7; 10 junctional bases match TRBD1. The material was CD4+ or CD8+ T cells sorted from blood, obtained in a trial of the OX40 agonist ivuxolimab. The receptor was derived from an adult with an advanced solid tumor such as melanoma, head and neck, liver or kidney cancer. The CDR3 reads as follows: CASSRYGDRGYEQYF. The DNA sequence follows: TGTGCCAGCAGCCGCTACGGGGACAGGGGCTACGAGCAGTACTTC.